One and the same sample provided the 14 T cell receptor beta chains below, sequenced in a study of tumor-infiltrating lymphocytes in primary liver carcinoma (dated by TCRdb to the late 2010s). Total RNA and DNA were co-extracted from about 19-30 mg of bulk tissue with the AllPrep DNA/RNA mini kit, without cell sorting. Sequenced on an Illumina HiSeq 2500. A constant-region primer and ProtoScript II reverse transcriptase were used to reverse-transcribe TCRbeta-specific cDNA from about 500 ng total RNA. Construction of the TCRbeta libraries relied on three nested rounds of multiplex PCR, following a slightly modified ARM-PCR procedure. Each of the first two PCR rounds ran for about 10 cycles and used multiplex TRBV1-TRBV30 forward primers together with a Cbeta reverse primer. TCRdb reprocessing: public reads trimmed at Q25 with fastp, clones called with MiXCR, in-frame beta chains kept. Each CDR3 protein appears once, grouped with its most common genes and DNA. A total of about 96,000 distinct CDR3 sequences appear in this sample, 68% of them only once. Around 25% of the sample belongs to the ten largest clones.

The sample taken for sequencing was tumor-adjacent normal liver tissue. All receptors derive from a man aged 40-50 years with primary liver carcinoma and hepatitis B virus infection.

This clonotype came up a few times. The chain employs TRBV30 and TRBJ1-6; the D gene is possibly TRBD1 (6 bases). Germline V gives CDR1 GTSNPN, CDR2 SVGIG (reference sequence). This CDR3 contains 13 residues. V was clipped by 0 bases and J by 9 bases, with 9 bases between them. The CDR3 is CAWSVQGRSPLHF. As DNA, the CDR3 is TGTGCCTGGAGTGTACAGGGTCGTTCACCCCTCCACTTT.

This clonotype came up a few times. A single base separates this from a much larger clone, so it may be a read error. This chain connects TRBV29-1 to TRBJ1-2; the D gene is possibly TRBD1 (5 bases). Looked up from germline, CDR1 is SQVTM and CDR2 is ANQGSEA. This CDR3 is 16 amino acids long. The CDR3 region has the DNA TGCAGCGTTGTCCGCCGGGAGGGGCGTTTAAACTATGGCTACATCTTC. Encoded protein: CSVVRREGRLNYGYIF.

On this clonotype: A read error may produce the germline difference seen at one junction end. CDR3 loop: CAISLGKATVPRELYF. CDR3 DNA sequence: TGTGCCATCAGCTTGGGCAAAGCGACCGTCCCTCGAGAGCTGTACTTC. The chain joins TRBV11-2 to TRBJ2-7, with D hard to call. The CDR3 is made up of 16 amino acids. Germline V lookup: CDR1 SGHAT, CDR2 FQNNGV.

For this clonotype: A single base separates this from a much larger clone, so it may be a read error. This rearrangement joins TRBV5-6 to TRBJ2-5; unclear D gene. The CDR3 is 16 amino acids. V lost 2 bases and J 5 bases, leaving 19 bases between the germline ends. Germline CDR1 reads SGHDT; CDR2 reads YYEEEE. DNA of the CDR3: TGTGCCAGCAGCTTCGAACTACCCCTAAGCCAGGAGACCCAGTACTTC. It specifies CASSFELPLSQETQYF.

The chain links TRBV28 to TRBJ2-2, with D possibly being TRBD1 (5 bases). The germline V gene encodes CDR1 MDHEN and CDR2 SYDVKM. The V end lost 6 bases, the J end lost 7 bases, and 24 bases lay between the germline ends. This CDR3 has 17 amino acids. In DNA form, the CDR3 reads TGTGCCAGCAGCCTCCCCCAGGGCATGAGTATGGGCGGGGAGCTGTTTTTT. Its protein product is CASSLPQGMSMGGELFF.

This clonotype was recorded at least ten times. The rearrangement uses TRBV7-8 and TRBJ2-1, with 11 bases identical to TRBD1. Trimming cost V 5 bases and J 4 bases; bases outside gene matches: 7. The CDR3 covers 16 residues. CDR1 and CDR2 (germline): SGHVS, FQNEAQ. The chain's CDR3 is CASSPPGDRGYNEQFF. The CDR3 coding sequence is TGTGCCAGCAGCCCGCCCGGGGACAGGGGGTACAATGAGCAGTTCTTC.

This chain uses TRBV6-6 with TRBJ1-2, with D tentatively TRBD1 (5 bases). Germline V CDR1 and CDR2: MNHNY, SVGAGI (reference sequence). The CDR3 is 14 residues long. CDR3 protein: CACSAPGGFDGYTF. In DNA form, the CDR3 reads TGTGCATGCAGTGCTCCGGGGGGTTTCGATGGCTACACCTTC.

This clonotype appeared many times. This chain connects TRBV6-6 to TRBJ2-1; 12 bases are shared with TRBD2. The length of the CDR3 is 16 residues. J gave up 3 bases and V 6 bases, and 6 bases lay outside the gene matches. Germline V gene sequence: CDR1 MNHNY, CDR2 SVGAGI (reference sequence). The CDR3 DNA sequence: TGTGCCAGCAGCTCCACTAGCGGGAGGTTCTACAATGAGCAGTTCTTC. Its protein is CASSSTSGRFYNEQFF.

With respect to this clonotype: The junction departs from germline at one end; a sequencing error may be responsible. The V gene is TRBV29-1, the J gene TRBJ2-3, with D hard to call. CDR1 SQVTM and CDR2 ANQGSEA come from the germline V gene. The CDR3 length is 11 residues. CDR3 nucleotide sequence: TGCAGCGTTTCTTTAGTAAATACGCGGTATTTT. This codes for CSVSLVNTRYF.

Concerning this clonotype itself: One end of the junction varies from germline; a read error may be responsible. The rearrangement joins TRBV5-1 to TRBJ1-1; no reliable D call. The CDR3 contains 16 residues. CDR1 SGHRS and CDR2 YFSETQ come from the germline V gene. DNA of the CDR3: TGCGCCAGCAGCATAAGCTTTGGGCAAGAGAACATTGAAGCTTTCTTT. This sequence encodes CASSISFGQENIEAFF. Combining the CDR3 with reference TRBV5-1 and TRBJ1-1 gives the whole variable domain KAGVTQTPRYLIKTRGQQVTLSCSPISGHRSVSWYQQTPGQGLQFLFEYFSETQRNKGNFPGRFSGRQFSNSRSEMNVSTLELGDSALYLCASSISFGQENIEAFFGQGTRLTVV.

Points on this clonotype: The conserved closing phenylalanine or tryptophan is absent in this CDR3, likely reflecting a read error. The rearrangement joins TRBV11-1 to TRBJ2-3, with TRBD2 matching over 11 bases. The CDR3 loop spans 16 amino acids. The germline V gene encodes CDR1 SGHAT and CDR2 FQDESV (reference sequence). The CDR3 DNA follows: TGTGCCAGCAACAAGGGACTAGCGGTTAGCACAGATATGCAGTATTTA. This gives the protein CASNKGLAVSTDMQYL.

The chain carries TRBV7-9 and TRBJ2-3; no reliable D call. Germline V gene data show CDR1 as SEHNR and CDR2 as FQNEAQ (reference sequence). V lost 0 bases to trimming and J lost 2 bases, with 9 bases between them. The CDR3 contains 15 residues. CDR3 protein: CASSLAEDATDTQYF. The DNA of the CDR3 is TGTGCCAGCAGCTTAGCGGAAGACGCCACAGATACGCAGTATTTT.

This clonotype was seen just once. The junction and the germline gene differ at one end; a read error may be behind it. This chain connects TRBV5-5 to TRBJ2-4; TRBD1 or TRBD2 may be the D gene (5 bases each). Looked up from germline, CDR1 is SGHKS and CDR2 is YYEKEE (reference sequence). CDR3 length equals 14 residues. CDR3 region: CVSSPEAGANIQYF. CDR3 DNA: TGTGTCAGCAGCCCAGAGGCCGGGGCGAACATTCAGTACTTC.

The chain links TRBV5-6 to TRBJ2-6; the D gene could be TRBD1 or TRBD2 (5 bases each). CDR1 is SGHDT and CDR2 is YYEEEE in the germline V gene. Trimming removed 4 bases from V and 6 bases from J, with 23 bases in between. The CDR3 loop spans 18 amino acids. The CDR3 nucleotides read TGTGCCAGCAGCCTCCGGAAGAGGGGATGGGCTGAGGCCAACGTCCTGACTTTC. Encoded protein: CASSLRKRGWAEANVLTF.